Shown below are 14 T cell receptor beta chains from a single sample sequenced in a study of long-term antiretroviral therapy in people with HIV. An immunoSEQ assay, version v3.0, was performed at survey level. Libraries were prepared by immunoSEQ multiplex PCR; TCRdb keeps only in-frame clonotypes and omits some of them. The sample has nearly 25,000 clones, 84% seen once. The sample in question was unsorted PBMCs, obtained 3 years after starting antiretroviral therapy. These receptors were taken from a man over 45 with HIV.

The J gene is TRBJ2-7, the V gene TRBV5-1; a weak D match, TRBD2 (5 bases). CDR1 is SGHRS, CDR2 YFSETQ, per germline. The CDR3 contains 16 residues. V was shortened by 3 bases and J by 2 bases, with 18 bases between the two germline ends. CDR3 nucleotide sequence: TGCGCCAGCAGCTCCGGAACGGGGAGTCGGGCCTACGAGCAGTACTTC. Its translation is CASSSGTGSRAYEQYF.

The chain carries TRBV7-2 and TRBJ1-3, with TRBD1 as a possible D gene (5 bases). The CDR3 contains 14 residues. The germline V gene encodes CDR1 SGHTA and CDR2 FQGNSA. With 5 bases removed from V and 1 base from J, the gap between germline ends came to 9 bases. The CDR3 nucleotides read TGTGCCAGCAGCCGGGACGCATCTGGAAACACCATATATTTT. This encodes CASSRDASGNTIYF.

The genes are TRBV19 and TRBJ1-6; tentatively, D is TRBD1 (6 bases). CDR1 is LNHDA and CDR2 is SQIVND in the germline V gene (reference sequence). The CDR3 has 14 residues. The V end lost 6 bases, the J end lost 7 bases, and 13 bases lay between the germline ends. The CDR3 coding sequence is TGTGCCAGTAGCCGGACAGCAGAGAATTCACCCCTCCACTTT. It translates to CASSRTAENSPLHF.

This sequence joins TRBV11-2 and TRBJ1-5; D gene unclear. The germline V and J ends were trimmed by 0 bases and 3 bases, with 6 bases remaining between them. The germline V gene encodes CDR1 SGHAT and CDR2 FQNNGV. CDR3 length: 14 amino acids. CDR3 residues: CASSLEPSNQPQHF. The CDR3 region has the DNA TGTGCCAGCAGCTTAGAGCCCTCCAATCAGCCCCAGCATTTT. The entire variable domain, with the rest obtained from reference TRBV11-2 and TRBJ1-5, is as follows: EAGVAQSPRYKIIEKRQSVAFWCNPISGHATLYWYQQILGQGPKLLIQFQNNGVVDDSQLPKDRFSAERLKGVDSTLKIQPAKLEDSAVYLCASSLEPSNQPQHFGDGTRLSIL.

This chain connects TRBV30 to TRBJ1-1; D is perhaps TRBD1 (6 bases). Germline CDR1 is GTSNPN and CDR2 is SVGIG (reference sequence). This CDR3 is built from 12 residues. V lost 0 bases, J lost 11 bases, and 13 bases lay in between. In DNA, the CDR3 is TGTGCCTGGAGTGTATCCGGGGGGGCGGCTTTCTTT. This codes for CAWSVSGGAAFF. The variable domain in full, completed from reference TRBV30 and TRBJ1-1, reads SQTIHQWPATLVQPVGSPLSLECTVEGTSNPNLYWYRQAAGRGLQLLFYSVGIGQISSEVPQNLSASRPQDRQFILSSKKLLLSDSGFYLCAWSVSGGAAFFGQGTRLTVV.

The rearrangement links TRBV5-1 to TRBJ2-2; weak D call: TRBD2 (5 bases). The CDR3 loop spans 15 amino acids. CDR1 and CDR2 from the germline V gene are SGHRS and YFSETQ. V dropped 2 bases and J dropped 1 base, with 9 bases sitting between them. The CDR3 DNA follows: TGCGCCAGCAGCTTAGAGGACTGGAACACCGGGGAGCTGTTTTTT. Its translation: CASSLEDWNTGELFF.

The sample holds a few counts of this clone. Here the CDR3 DNA reads TGTGCCAGCAGTTTGAGGACAGGGGAACCCTATGGCTACACCTTC. This gives the protein CASSLRTGEPYGYTF. The chain combines TRBV27 with TRBJ1-2, with 9 bases that match TRBD1. Germline V gives CDR1 MNHEY, CDR2 SMNVEV (reference sequence). This CDR3 spans 15 amino acids. V lost 3 bases and J lost 4; bases outside the gene matches: 6.

The CDR3 loop is CASSFQGGFQETQYF. The CDR3 nucleotides read TGTGCCAGCAGTTTTCAAGGGGGATTCCAAGAGACCCAGTACTTC. The chain links TRBV28 to TRBJ2-5; maybe TRBD1 (6 bases). The CDR3 is 15 residues long. V was clipped by 3 bases and J by 1 base, with 12 bases between them. The germline CDR1 and CDR2 sequences are MDHEN and SYDVKM.

This clone was recorded a few times. The chain recombines TRBV6-5 with TRBJ1-3; TRBD1 aligns across 9 bases. This CDR3 is built from 13 residues. From germline, CDR1 is MNHEY and CDR2 SVGAGI. Unmatched junction bases numbered 3, after V lost 6 bases and J lost 6 bases. The CDR3 bases are TGTGCCAGCAGGGGACAGGGAGAAAACACCATATATTTT. It encodes CASRGQGENTIYF.

V and J are TRBV11-2 and TRBJ1-3; D is ambiguous. V was shortened by 4 bases and J by 4 bases, with 14 bases between the two germline ends. The CDR3 is 15 amino acids. Germline V gives CDR1 SGHAT, CDR2 FQNNGV. CDR3 nucleotides: TGTGCCAGCAGCTCCGCCGGACTTGGGGGAAACACCATATATTTT. Encoded protein: CASSSAGLGGNTIYF. The full variable domain, its missing parts supplied by reference TRBV11-2 and TRBJ1-3, is EAGVAQSPRYKIIEKRQSVAFWCNPISGHATLYWYQQILGQGPKLLIQFQNNGVVDDSQLPKDRFSAERLKGVDSTLKIQPAKLEDSAVYLCASSSAGLGGNTIYFGEGSWLTVV.

The chain couples TRBV7-2 to TRBJ1-1; D may be TRBD1 (5 bases). The CDR3 spans 14 residues. Germline CDR1 is SGHTA and CDR2 is FQGNSA. The V end lost 2 bases, the J end lost 4 bases, and 11 bases lay between the germline ends. CDR3: CASSLQGESTEAFF. The CDR3 DNA is TGTGCCAGCAGCTTACAGGGTGAGAGCACTGAAGCTTTCTTT. The whole variable domain, filled in from reference TRBV7-2 and TRBJ1-1, reads GAGVSQSPSNKVTEKGKDVELRCDPISGHTALYWYRQSLGQGLEFLIYFQGNSAPDKSGLPSDRFSAERTGGSVSTLTIQRTQQEDSAVYLCASSLQGESTEAFFGQGTRLTVV.

The chain has TRBV28 and TRBJ1-2; TRBD1 matches 7 bases. V was pared by 2 bases and J by 1 base, with 13 bases of the junction left unmatched. The CDR3 loop spans 18 amino acids. CDR1 and CDR2 (germline): MDHEN, SYDVKM. The CDR3 bases are TGTGCCAGCAGTTTAAGCCGACGGACAGGCGGTTTTAACTATGGCTACACCTTC. Translated: CASSLSRRTGGFNYGYTF.

The V and J genes are TRBV5-1 and TRBJ2-5, with D possibly being TRBD1 (5 bases). V was trimmed by 7 bases and J by 5 bases, leaving 9 bases between them. Per the germline V gene, CDR1 is SGHRS and CDR2 is YFSETQ. This CDR3 is built from 11 residues. The CDR3 nucleotides read TGCGCCAGCGGCTGGGGCGAGACCCAGTACTTC. Translating gives CASGWGETQYF.

V is TRBV30 and J is TRBJ1-3, with D unresolved. The CDR3 is 14 amino acids. V lost 1 base and J lost 2, with 9 bases in between. Germline V gene data show CDR1 as GTSNPN and CDR2 as SVGIG (reference sequence). CDR3 amino acids: CAWSGGSAGNTIYF. In nucleotides, the CDR3 is TGTGCCTGGAGTGGGGGTTCGGCTGGAAACACCATATATTTT.